This T cell receptor (beta chain) was found in a study of cytomegalovirus exposure and HLA in healthy donors. Overall study findings and caveats: Diagnosis of cytomegalovirus status made by the classifier reportedly showed high specificity and sensitivity. The authors confirmed in vitro that a few CMV-associated chains were specific for CMV antigens.

Using immunoSEQ multiplex PCR, the repertoire was profiled, and TCRdb retains in-frame clones only, with some absent. The table has a few hundred thousand clones, about nine tenths seen once; the top ten hold 0.65% to 0.95%. Trimming cost V 9 bases and J 9 bases, with 15 bases left between them. CDR3 length: 13 amino acids. CDR1 and CDR2 from the germline V gene are LNHDA and SQIVND (reference sequence). A note on this clone: Its antigen is as yet unknown.

V and J are TRBV19 and TRBJ1-6; D is unresolved. This clonotype originated in a woman between 18 and 29 years old in good health and CMV-seronegative. Source material: PBMCs. The DNA of the CDR3 is TGTGCCAGCCGGCGGGCCGTGGGTTCACCCCTCCACTTT. Encoded protein: CASRRAVGSPLHF.